This is a list of T cell receptor beta chains from one sample in a study of cytomegalovirus exposure and HLA in healthy donors. Profiling relied on immunoSEQ multiplex PCR, and the TCRdb table lists in-frame clones only, not all of them. The table has some 90,000 clones, 76% seen once; the top ten hold about 2.9%. The sequencing sample was made of PBMCs. The receptors shown here come from a middle-aged man in good health and CMV-seronegative. CDR3s include the opening cysteine and the closing phenylalanine or tryptophan. The order of the fields is V gene, CDR3 length, D gene, clone size, J gene, CDR3 DNA, CDR3 protein. D genes are given only for firm matches. Only part of the rows carry a size: once, few, many, or a class if the clone is expanded.

TRBV15,16,TRBD1,.,TRBJ2-7,TGTGCCACCAGCAGAGTCAGGACAGGGAATACCTACGAGCAGTACTTC,CATSRVRTGNTYEQYF
TRBV27,17,.,.,TRBJ1-2,TGTGCCAGCAGTCCCTTCGGGGAACAGGGTGGTTACTATGGCTACACCTTC,CASSPFGEQGGYYGYTF
TRBV4-2,18,.,few,TRBJ2-5,TGTGCCAGCAGCCACAGACAGGTTAGCCTCGGGTACCAAGAGACCCAGTACTTC,CASSHRQVSLGYQETQYF
TRBV6-4,16,.,.,TRBJ2-3,TGTGCCAGCAGTGACTCTGGGGGGGGGCCAACAGATACGCAGTATTTT,CASSDSGGGPTDTQYF
TRBV19,15,.,.,TRBJ2-1,TGTGCCAGTAGCCCCAGGGTGAACTCCTACAATGAGCAGTTCTTC,CASSPRVNSYNEQFF
TRBV28,13,.,.,TRBJ1-1,TGTGCCAGCAGTTCCCCTAAGGGGCGAGAAGCTTTCTTT,CASSSPKGREAFF
TRBV27,14,TRBD1,.,TRBJ1-4,TGTGCCAGCAGTTGGGACAGGGGGGGAGAAAAACTGTTTTTT,CASSWDRGGEKLFF
TRBV7-3,12,.,.,TRBJ2-7,TGTGCCAGCAGCTTAATAGCCAGCGAGCAGTACTTC,CASSLIASEQYF
TRBV6-4,14,.,.,TRBJ2-3,TGTGCCAGCAGTGAAGGAGCGGAGGCAGATACGCAGTATTTT,CASSEGAEADTQYF
TRBV2,15,.,.,TRBJ1-2,TGTGCCATTCGCACGGCGGGGTTGCTTATCTATGGCTACACCTTC,CAIRTAGLLIYGYTF
TRBV4-1,15,TRBD1,.,TRBJ1-6,TGCGCCAGCAGCCAACCGACAGGGGATAATTCACCCCTCCACTTT,CASSQPTGDNSPLHF
TRBV5-4,14,TRBD2,.,TRBJ2-5,TGTGCCAGCAGCGCCCTAGCGGACCAAGAGACCCAGTACTTC,CASSALADQETQYF
TRBV5-4,16,.,.,TRBJ2-5,TGTGCCACCAGTACGGCTAGTACAGGGAGGGGAGAGACCCAGTACTTC,CATSTASTGRGETQYF
TRBV7-4,15,TRBD1,.,TRBJ2-7,TGTGCCAGCACCACCCTCGGGGACAGGGACTACGAGCAGTACTTC,CASTTLGDRDYEQYF
TRBV7-9,15,TRBD1,.,TRBJ2-5,TGTGCCAGCAGCGCCCGGGACAGGAACCAAGAGACCCAGTACTTC,CASSARDRNQETQYF
TRBV9,14,.,.,TRBJ1-4,TGTGCCAGCAGCTTGGGGAGCCATAATGAAAAACTGTTTTTT,CASSLGSHNEKLFF
TRBV30,15,TRBD1,.,TRBJ1-6,TGTGCCTGGAGCGCGGGGACCACAGGGGCCTCACCCCTCCACTTT,CAWSAGTTGASPLHF
TRBV4-3,16,.,.,TRBJ1-4,TGCGCCAGCAGCCAAGAGTTCGGGGGGGATAATGAAAAACTGTTTTTT,CASSQEFGGDNEKLFF
TRBV7-2,15,TRBD1,.,TRBJ1-5,TGTGCCAGCAGCGGGGGAAGGGGGCAAGAGCAGCCCCAGCATTTT,CASSGGRGQEQPQHF
TRBV4-3,15,.,.,TRBJ1-2,TGCGCCAGCAGCCAAGGAGCGGGAGCTAACTATGGCTACACCTTC,CASSQGAGANYGYTF
TRBV18,14,.,.,TRBJ1-1,TGTGCCAGCTCACCCCGCGAGGGGGACACTGAAGCTTTCTTT,CASSPREGDTEAFF
TRBV4-3,15,.,.,TRBJ1-2,TGCGCCAGCAGCCAAGCTCCTGGAGAACCCCATGGCTACACCTTC,CASSQAPGEPHGYTF